The present T cell receptor (beta chain) was sequenced within a study of shared clonotypes between healthy human individuals. The protocol was immunoSEQ multiplex PCR, while the TCRdb copy is restricted to in-frame clones and leaves out a portion. Of 600,000 or so clones listed, about 98% were seen once; the top ten hold 0.3%. CD45RO-negative, CCR7-selected cells formed the naive CD8 fraction, which excluded terminally differentiated effector memory CD45RA+ cells. This CDR3 is built from 14 residues. Trimming took 2 bases from V and 5 from J, leaving 12 bases between them. CDR1 SGHAT and CDR2 FQNNGV come from the germline V gene.

What was sequenced was naive CD8+ T cells sorted from blood. V gene TRBV11-2 combines with J gene TRBJ1-1; D is unresolved. The source is a man aged 25 to 45 in good health. CDR3 coding DNA: TGTGCCAGCAGCTTAAGGAATTTGGGTACTGAAGCTTTCTTT. Translation: CASSLRNLGTEAFF.